This T cell receptor (beta chain) was captured by sequencing in a study of graft-versus-host responses after intestinal transplantation. Overall study: Each recipient received anti-thymocyte globulin induction, then tacrolimus and steroids for two to three years.

Only in-frame clones appear in the TCRdb table, and some are missing; sequencing was by immunoSEQ multiplex PCR. This sample has tens of thousands of clones, with 25% to 35% found just once. The authors plated roughly 200,000 CFSE-labeled responder cells with roughly 200,000 irradiated, violet-dye-labeled stimulator cells. Post-reaction sorting isolated proliferating CFSE-low CD3+CD4+ and CD3+CD8+ responders. Study-level points and caveats: Recipient marrow contained GvH clones, some of which appeared first in ileum or blood.

This TCR derives from a human patient who received an intestinal transplant. This sample comprised alloreactive CD8+ T cells from a mixed lymphocyte reaction culture, obtained before intestinal transplant. Described subset: CFSE-low proliferating T cells sorted from approximately 6-day pre-transplant mixed lymphocyte reaction (GvH or HvG direction).

This CDR3 is CASTLSGGPFYNEQFF. As DNA, the CDR3 is TGTGCCAGCACCCTCAGCGGGGGCCCGTTTTACAATGAGCAGTTCTTC. The V gene is TRBV6-6, the J gene TRBJ2-1; 8 bases align to TRBD2. CDR1 and CDR2 from the germline V gene are MNHNY and SVGAGI (reference sequence). With V trimmed by 7 bases and J by 4 bases, 12 bases remained unmatched. This CDR3 has 16 residues.